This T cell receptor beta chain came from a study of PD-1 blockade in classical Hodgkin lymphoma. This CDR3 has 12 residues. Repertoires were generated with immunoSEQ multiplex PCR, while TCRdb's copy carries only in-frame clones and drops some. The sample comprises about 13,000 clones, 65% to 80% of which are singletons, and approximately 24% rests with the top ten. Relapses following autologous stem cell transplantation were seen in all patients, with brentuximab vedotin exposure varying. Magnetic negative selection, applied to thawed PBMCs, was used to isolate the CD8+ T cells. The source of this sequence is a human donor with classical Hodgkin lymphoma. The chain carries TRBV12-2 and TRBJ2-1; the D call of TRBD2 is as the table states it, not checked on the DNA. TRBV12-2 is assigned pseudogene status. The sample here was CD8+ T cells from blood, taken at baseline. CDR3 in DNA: TGTGCCAGCAGCTTAGGAGGCAATGAGCAGTTCTTC. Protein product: CASSLGGNEQFF.